This T cell receptor beta chain emerged from a study of blood T cell repertoires in COVID-19. Individuals drawn from under 30 US areas were about 18 to 95 years old. Symptom resolution, clearance, or two negative PCRs marked donors in Cohort 3 as recovered. Only in-frame clones appear in the TCRdb table, and some are missing; sequencing was by immunoSEQ multiplex PCR. The sample lists around 330,000 clones, roughly nine tenths seen once, with roughly 5.3% in the top ten. Trimming at V came to 4 bases and at J to 1 base, leaving 5 bases not matched to a gene. CDR1 is KGHDR and CDR2 is SFDVKD in the germline V gene. The CDR3 runs 17 residues.

V gene TRBV24-1 combines with J gene TRBJ2-3, with 12 positions matching TRBD2. The sequenced material came from PBMCs or T cells enriched from blood (not recorded which). The receptor was isolated from a man in his 60s who had recovered from COVID-19. CDR3 in amino acids: CATSDPGLAGRTDTQYF. CDR3 sequence (DNA): TGTGCCACCAGTGACCCAGGACTAGCGGGGCGCACAGATACGCAGTATTTT.